The T cell receptor beta chain under discussion was sequenced for a study of cytomegalovirus exposure and HLA in healthy donors. Study background: According to later analysis, the same platform produced the approximately 120 validation and under 750 first-cohort repertoires. Overall study results and limits: The study listed roughly 160 cytomegalovirus-associated TCR beta chains.

Germline V gene data show CDR1 as LGHNA and CDR2 as YNFKEQ. Trimming cost V 1 base and J 7 bases; bases outside gene matches: 6. This CDR3 is 17 amino acids long. About this clone: Its antigen is unidentified.

TCRdb's table, derived via immunoSEQ multiplex PCR, lists solely in-frame clones and lacks some. The sample holds 250,000 to 350,000 clones, roughly 88% seen once. The TCR was taken from a young woman in good health and CMV-seronegative. The V and J genes are TRBV4-2 and TRBJ2-2; 13 nucleotides align to TRBD2. The sample was PBMCs. DNA of the CDR3: TGTGCCAGCAGCCAAGGGAGGACTAGCGGGAGCCGCGGGGAGCTGTTTTTT. The encoded protein is CASSQGRTSGSRGELFF.